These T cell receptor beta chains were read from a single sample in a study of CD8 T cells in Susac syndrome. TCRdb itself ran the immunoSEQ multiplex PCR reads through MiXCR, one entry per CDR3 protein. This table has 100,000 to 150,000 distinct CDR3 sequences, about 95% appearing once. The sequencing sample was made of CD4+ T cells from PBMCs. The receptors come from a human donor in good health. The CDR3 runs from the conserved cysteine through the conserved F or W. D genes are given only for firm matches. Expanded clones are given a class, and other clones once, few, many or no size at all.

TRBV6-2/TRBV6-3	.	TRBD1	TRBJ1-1	TGTGCCAGCAGTTACTCGACAGGGGTTGTCGCTGAAGCTTTCTTT	CASSYSTGVVAEAFF
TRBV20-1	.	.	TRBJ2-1	TGCAGTGCTAATTCCCCGCTATCGCCGAGCAATGAGCAGTTCTTC	CSANSPLSPSNEQFF
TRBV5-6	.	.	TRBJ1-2	TGTGCCAGCAGCTTGGGAGGGGATGGCTACACCTTC	CASSLGGDGYTF
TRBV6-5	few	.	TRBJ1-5	TGTGCCAGCAGTTTGGGGAGAGGCAATCAGCCCCAGCATTTT	CASSLGRGNQPQHF
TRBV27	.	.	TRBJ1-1	TGTGCCAGCAGTATCCTTGGGACGAAAGGGACTGAAGCTTTCTTT	CASSILGTKGTEAFF
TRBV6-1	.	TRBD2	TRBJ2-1	TGTGCCAGCAGTGGAGCGGGAGCAGGCTACAATGAGCAGTTCTTC	CASSGAGAGYNEQFF
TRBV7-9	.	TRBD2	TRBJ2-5	TGTGCCAGCAGCTCCCGGACTAGCGGGAGCTGGGGTGAGACCCAGTACTTC	CASSSRTSGSWGETQYF
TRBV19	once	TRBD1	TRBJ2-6	TGTGCCAGTAGGGACAGGGGAAACTCTGGGGCCAACGTCCTGACTTTC	CASRDRGNSGANVLTF
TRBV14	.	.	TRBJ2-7	TGTGCCAGCAGCCTGCATTTCTCCTACGAGCAGTACTTC	CASSLHFSYEQYF
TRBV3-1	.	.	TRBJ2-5	TGTGCCAGCAGCCAAGGGAACATACAAGAGACCCAGTACTTC	CASSQGNIQETQYF